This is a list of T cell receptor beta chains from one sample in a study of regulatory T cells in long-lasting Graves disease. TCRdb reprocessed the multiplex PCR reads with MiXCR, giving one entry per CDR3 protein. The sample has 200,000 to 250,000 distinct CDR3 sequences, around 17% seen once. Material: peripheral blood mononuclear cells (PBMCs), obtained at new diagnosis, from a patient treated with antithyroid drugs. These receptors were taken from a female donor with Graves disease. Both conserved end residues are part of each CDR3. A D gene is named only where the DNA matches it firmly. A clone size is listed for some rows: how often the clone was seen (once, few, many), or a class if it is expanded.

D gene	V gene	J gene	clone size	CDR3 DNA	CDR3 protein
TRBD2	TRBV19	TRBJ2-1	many	TGTGCCAGTAGTATAGATTCTAGCGGGAGTTTCAATGAGCAGTTCTTC	CASSIDSSGSFNEQFF
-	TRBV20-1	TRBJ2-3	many	TGCAGTGCTAGAGCGGGAGTTAGCACAGATACGCAGTATTTT	CSARAGVSTDTQYF
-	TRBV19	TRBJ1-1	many	TGTGCCAGTAGTATATCCGCTGAAGCTTTCTTT	CASSISAEAFF
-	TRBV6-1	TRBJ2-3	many	TGTGCCACCGTTTTTAGCACAGATACGCAGTATTTT	CATVFSTDTQYF
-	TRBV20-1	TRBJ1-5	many	TGCAGTGCTAGGGACACAGGGCCAGGAGGCAATCAGCCCCAGCATTTT	CSARDTGPGGNQPQHF
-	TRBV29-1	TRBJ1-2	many	TGCAGCGTTGAAGACAGGGTAGTAGGCTACACCTTC	CSVEDRVVGYTF
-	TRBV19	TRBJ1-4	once	TGTGCCAGTACCCTCGCAGGCGTTAATGAAAAACTGTTTTTT	CASTLAGVNEKLFF
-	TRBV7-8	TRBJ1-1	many	TGTGCCAGCAGCTCCTATCCTGGGAACACTGAAGCTTTCTTT	CASSSYPGNTEAFF
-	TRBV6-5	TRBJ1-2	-	TGTGCCAGCAGTTATGGGGGGCGGAACTATGGCTACACCTTC	CASSYGGRNYGYTF
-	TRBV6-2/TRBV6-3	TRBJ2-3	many	TGTGCCAGCAGTAGACGACAGGACACAGATACGCAGTATTTT	CASSRRQDTDTQYF